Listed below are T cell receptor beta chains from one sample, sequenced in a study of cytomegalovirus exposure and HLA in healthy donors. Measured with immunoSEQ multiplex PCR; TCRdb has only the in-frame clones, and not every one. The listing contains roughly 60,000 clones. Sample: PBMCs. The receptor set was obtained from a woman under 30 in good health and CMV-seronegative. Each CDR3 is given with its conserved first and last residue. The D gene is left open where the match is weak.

CDR3aa: CASSIPGTGNGYTF
CDR3nt: TGTGCCAGTAGTATCCCCGGGACAGGCAATGGCTACACCTTC
j_gene: TRBJ1-2
d_gene: TRBD1
v_gene: TRBV19

CDR3aa: CASSPGGLREQYF
CDR3nt: TGTGCCAGCTCACCGGGGGGATTGCGTGAGCAGTACTTC
j_gene: TRBJ2-7
d_gene: -
v_gene: TRBV18

CDR3aa: CASSPPSGGAREQFF
CDR3nt: TGTGCCAGCTCACCACCCAGCGGGGGGGCCAGGGAGCAGTTCTTC
j_gene: TRBJ2-1
d_gene: TRBD2
v_gene: TRBV18

CDR3aa: CASSPRGAGSQETQYF
CDR3nt: TGTGCCAGCAGCCCCCGGGGAGCGGGTAGCCAAGAGACCCAGTACTTC
j_gene: TRBJ2-5
d_gene: -
v_gene: TRBV9

CDR3aa: CASSPQQGRNEKLFF
CDR3nt: TGCGCCAGCAGCCCGCAACAGGGGAGGAATGAAAAACTGTTTTTT
j_gene: TRBJ1-4
d_gene: TRBD1
v_gene: TRBV5-1

CDR3aa: CASSIGRGPNEKLFF
CDR3nt: TGTGCCAGTAGTATAGGAAGAGGGCCTAATGAAAAACTGTTTTTT
j_gene: TRBJ1-4
d_gene: -
v_gene: TRBV19

CDR3aa: CATSGTSGAYNEQFF
CDR3nt: TGTGCCACCAGCGGCACTAGCGGGGCTTACAATGAGCAGTTCTTC
j_gene: TRBJ2-1
d_gene: TRBD2
v_gene: TRBV15

CDR3aa: CSVDGTGSNYGYTF
CDR3nt: TGCAGCGTTGATGGGACAGGTTCTAACTATGGCTACACCTTC
j_gene: TRBJ1-2
d_gene: TRBD1
v_gene: TRBV29-1

CDR3aa: CASRADRVRTDTQYF
CDR3nt: TGTGCCAGCAGAGCCGACAGGGTCAGGACAGATACGCAGTATTTT
j_gene: TRBJ2-3
d_gene: TRBD1
v_gene: TRBV27

CDR3aa: CSVREASGDTGELFF
CDR3nt: TGCAGCGTCCGAGAGGCTAGCGGGGACACCGGGGAGCTGTTTTTT
j_gene: TRBJ2-2
d_gene: TRBD2
v_gene: TRBV29-1

CDR3aa: CASSLEGGNYGYTF
CDR3nt: TGTGCCAGCAGCTTGGAGGGGGGGAACTATGGCTACACCTTC
j_gene: TRBJ1-2
d_gene: -
v_gene: TRBV5-4

CDR3aa: CATAFGNTIYF
CDR3nt: TGTGCCACCGCGTTTGGAAACACCATATATTTT
j_gene: TRBJ1-3
d_gene: -
v_gene: TRBV11-2

CDR3aa: CASSLLSGGAHNEQFF
CDR3nt: TGTGCCAGCAGCTTGTTAAGCGGGGGGGCCCACAATGAGCAGTTCTTC
j_gene: TRBJ2-1
d_gene: TRBD2
v_gene: TRBV5-4

CDR3aa: CASSTPAGRAAGEQYF
CDR3nt: TGTGCCAGCTCCACCCCCGCGGGGAGGGCCGCTGGCGAGCAGTACTTC
j_gene: TRBJ2-7
d_gene: TRBD2
v_gene: TRBV18

CDR3aa: CASIRGEKLFF
CDR3nt: TGTGCCAGCATTAGGGGTGAAAAACTGTTTTTT
j_gene: TRBJ1-4
d_gene: -
v_gene: TRBV2

CDR3aa: CSVRDRANTEAFF
CDR3nt: TGCAGCGTCCGGGACAGGGCGAACACTGAAGCTTTCTTT
j_gene: TRBJ1-1
d_gene: TRBD1
v_gene: TRBV29-1

CDR3aa: CATSRGQGRDNTEAFF
CDR3nt: TGTGCCACCAGCAGAGGACAGGGGCGAGATAACACTGAAGCTTTCTTT
j_gene: TRBJ1-1
d_gene: TRBD1
v_gene: TRBV15

CDR3aa: CASSETDRYNSPLHF
CDR3nt: TGTGCCAGCAGTGAGACAGACCGATATAATTCACCCCTACACTTT
j_gene: TRBJ1-6
d_gene: -
v_gene: TRBV6-1

CDR3aa: CASSRGGGRQPQHF
CDR3nt: TGTGCCAGCAGTAGAGGCGGGGGCCGGCAGCCCCAGCATTTT
j_gene: TRBJ1-5
d_gene: -
v_gene: TRBV6-5

CDR3aa: CASSDHAGQPQHF
CDR3nt: TGTGCCAGCAGTGATCATGCGGGGCAGCCCCAGCATTTT
j_gene: TRBJ1-5
d_gene: -
v_gene: TRBV25-1

CDR3aa: CASSRERGARNFVSTDTQYF
CDR3nt: TGTGCCAGTAGTAGAGAGCGGGGGGCCCGAAATTTTGTTAGCACAGATACGCAGTATTTT
j_gene: TRBJ2-3
d_gene: TRBD2
v_gene: TRBV19

CDR3aa: CASRSPGPFYGGILDTEAFF
CDR3nt: TGTGCCAGCAGGTCACCGGGACCGTTCTACGGGGGGATTCTGGACACTGAAGCTTTCTTT
j_gene: TRBJ1-1
d_gene: -
v_gene: TRBV9

CDR3aa: CASSSPVRNTIYF
CDR3nt: TGTGCCAGTAGTTCCCCGGTGAGAAACACCATATATTTT
j_gene: TRBJ1-3
d_gene: -
v_gene: TRBV19

CDR3aa: CAISPGTRSGGELFF
CDR3nt: TGTGCCATCAGCCCCGGGACTAGATCCGGCGGGGAGCTGTTTTTT
j_gene: TRBJ2-2
d_gene: TRBD2
v_gene: TRBV10-3

CDR3aa: CSVEDPLNYEQYF
CDR3nt: TGCAGCGTTGAAGATCCTTTAAACTACGAGCAGTACTTC
j_gene: TRBJ2-7
d_gene: -
v_gene: TRBV29-1

CDR3aa: CASSQEGGLAGATYEQYF
CDR3nt: TGCGCCAGCAGCCAAGAGGGGGGACTAGCGGGGGCGACCTACGAGCAGTACTTC
j_gene: TRBJ2-7
d_gene: TRBD2
v_gene: TRBV4-1

CDR3aa: CASAILSGVIQETQYF
CDR3nt: TGTGCCAGCGCTATCCTTAGCGGGGTAATTCAAGAGACCCAGTACTTC
j_gene: TRBJ2-5
d_gene: TRBD2
v_gene: TRBV11-3

CDR3aa: CAWSRSEVGGYTF
CDR3nt: TGTGCCTGGAGCAGATCCGAGGTGGGTGGCTACACCTTC
j_gene: TRBJ1-2
d_gene: -
v_gene: TRBV30

CDR3aa: CASSPPGQPEKLFF
CDR3nt: TGTGCCAGCAGCCCCCCGGGACAGCCTGAAAAACTGTTTTTT
j_gene: TRBJ1-4
d_gene: TRBD1
v_gene: TRBV4-2

CDR3aa: CASSYPTTGFYEQYF
CDR3nt: TGTGCCAGCAGTTACCCAACGACAGGGTTTTACGAGCAGTACTTC
j_gene: TRBJ2-7
d_gene: TRBD1
v_gene: TRBV6-7

CDR3aa: CASSPRGSSTDTQYF
CDR3nt: TGTGCCAGTAGTCCGAGGGGGTCTAGCACAGATACGCAGTATTTT
j_gene: TRBJ2-3
d_gene: -
v_gene: TRBV19

CDR3aa: CASSQGQGNTEAFF
CDR3nt: TGCGCCAGCAGCCAAGGACAGGGAAACACTGAAGCTTTCTTT
j_gene: TRBJ1-1
d_gene: TRBD1
v_gene: TRBV4-1

CDR3aa: CASSEYRDSSEAFF
CDR3nt: TGTGCCAGCAGTGAATATAGGGACAGCAGTGAAGCTTTCTTT
j_gene: TRBJ1-1
d_gene: TRBD1
v_gene: TRBV25-1

CDR3aa: CASSSFKRTEAFF
CDR3nt: TGTGCCAGCAGCTCGTTTAAGAGAACTGAAGCTTTCTTT
j_gene: TRBJ1-1
d_gene: -
v_gene: TRBV7-9

CDR3aa: CASSEPGLAGLWETQYF
CDR3nt: TGTGCCAGCAGCGAACCGGGACTAGCGGGGTTGTGGGAGACCCAGTACTTC
j_gene: TRBJ2-5
d_gene: TRBD2
v_gene: TRBV4-2

CDR3aa: CASAGEGGYTF
CDR3nt: TGTGCCAGCGCAGGGGAGGGTGGCTACACCTTC
j_gene: TRBJ1-2
d_gene: -
v_gene: TRBV28

CDR3aa: CASNGQGWNNSPLHF
CDR3nt: TGTGCCAGTAACGGACAGGGGTGGAATAATTCACCCCTCCACTTT
j_gene: TRBJ1-6
d_gene: TRBD1
v_gene: TRBV19

CDR3aa: CASSSGEVSYNEQFF
CDR3nt: TGTGCCAGCAGCAGCGGGGAAGTCTCCTACAATGAGCAGTTCTTC
j_gene: TRBJ2-1
d_gene: TRBD2
v_gene: TRBV6-5

CDR3aa: CASSPEGDRGYTF
CDR3nt: TGTGCCAGCAGCCCAGAAGGGGATCGTGGCTACACCTTC
j_gene: TRBJ1-2
d_gene: -
v_gene: TRBV4-2

CDR3aa: CAWGARTDTQYF
CDR3nt: TGTGCCTGGGGAGCTCGCACAGATACGCAGTATTTT
j_gene: TRBJ2-3
d_gene: -
v_gene: TRBV30

CDR3aa: CASSLRLAYDNEQFF
CDR3nt: TGTGCCAGCAGCTTACGGCTAGCGTACGACAATGAGCAGTTCTTC
j_gene: TRBJ2-1
d_gene: -
v_gene: TRBV13

CDR3aa: CASSSGTGYEKLFF
CDR3nt: TGTGCCAGCAGTTCCGGGACAGGGTATGAAAAACTGTTTTTT
j_gene: TRBJ1-4
d_gene: TRBD1
v_gene: TRBV6-5

CDR3aa: CASSLRQANVLTF
CDR3nt: TGTGCCAGCAGCCTCAGGCAGGCCAACGTCCTGACTTTC
j_gene: TRBJ2-6
d_gene: -
v_gene: TRBV5-4

CDR3aa: CSGNLAGETQYF
CDR3nt: TGCAGCGGGAACCTAGCGGGGGAGACCCAGTACTTC
j_gene: TRBJ2-5
d_gene: TRBD2
v_gene: TRBV29-1

CDR3aa: CASSTGAVNTEAFF
CDR3nt: TGTGCCAGCAGTACAGGGGCCGTGAACACTGAAGCTTTCTTT
j_gene: TRBJ1-1
d_gene: TRBD1
v_gene: TRBV28

CDR3aa: CASRYGQDYGYTF
CDR3nt: TGTGCCAGCAGATATGGACAGGACTATGGCTACACCTTC
j_gene: TRBJ1-2
d_gene: TRBD1
v_gene: TRBV7-8

CDR3aa: CASSPGRGLYEQYF
CDR3nt: TGTGCCAGCAGCCCGGGCAGGGGGCTGTACGAGCAGTACTTC
j_gene: TRBJ2-7
d_gene: TRBD1
v_gene: TRBV14

CDR3aa: CASSHMSGGDYEQYF
CDR3nt: TGCGCCAGCAGCCATATGTCAGGGGGAGACTACGAGCAGTACTTC
j_gene: TRBJ2-7
d_gene: TRBD1
v_gene: TRBV4-1

CDR3aa: CASSPDRESDRLFF
CDR3nt: TGTGCCAGCAGTCCGGACAGGGAGTCTGATCGGCTGTTTTTT
j_gene: TRBJ1-4
d_gene: TRBD1
v_gene: TRBV7-9

CDR3aa: CSVPGTGTYEQYF
CDR3nt: TGCAGCGTACCCGGGACAGGGACCTACGAGCAGTACTTC
j_gene: TRBJ2-7
d_gene: TRBD1
v_gene: TRBV29-1

CDR3aa: CASSTGTGGEQYF
CDR3nt: TGCGCCAGCAGTACCGGGACAGGGGGCGAGCAGTACTTC
j_gene: TRBJ2-7
d_gene: TRBD1
v_gene: TRBV10-2